This TCR beta chain is drawn from a study of T cells in Graves' hyperthyroidism and ophthalmopathy (dated by TCRdb to the late 2010s). The study in broad terms: To identify TCR V-J signatures that set the groups apart, the researchers used a discovery cohort of 100 patients, made up of some 41 with Graves' ophthalmopathy and approximately 57 with stable Graves' hyperthyroidism. According to the paper, TCR Vbeta CDR3 sequencing was carried out on 120 to 150 peripheral blood samples, which came from more than 40 ophthalmopathy, around 75 hyperthyroidism and approximately 17 progressor patients. Prospective prediction of ophthalmopathy was tested in an independent validation cohort of 18 to 20 hyperthyroidism patients and 17 patients who later progressed to ophthalmopathy. After sampling, hyperthyroidism patients received methimazole starting at 30 mg daily, and ophthalmopathy patients received high-dose intravenous methylprednisolone. The 100 discovery patients were randomly split 7:3 into training and test sets. The study also compared thyroid tissue and blood T-cell repertoires from 6 or 7 Graves' hyperthyroidism patients. Study-level results and caveats: In validation, the model predicted progression to ophthalmopathy with over 60% sensitivity and 72% to 85% specificity, a median of around 6.6 months before onset. No statistical method was used to fix the sample size in advance, and group allocation was not hidden from the investigators. A 13 V-J signature model separated ophthalmopathy from stable hyperthyroidism, with 87.88% sensitivity and about 81% specificity in cross-validation and 80%/75% in testing. Most expanded thyroid clonotypes (frequency above 0.001) were also detected in blood, a finding suggesting that blood repertoires may reflect thyroid immune responses.

This clonotype was picked up many times. Its antigen is currently not known. Base qualities are not at hand, and no much larger clone is one base apart. The TCR beta CDR3 regions were amplified from the RNA transcripts. The first round of RT-PCR for the TCR CDR3 was performed with the HTBI primer set and the Qiagen OneStep RT-PCR kit. Libraries were constructed in a second round of multiplex PCR, after which size selection and purification were performed. Paired-end sequencing of the libraries was performed with 100 bp reads on an Illumina HiSeq2000. The published analysis was carried out like this. SOAPnuke was used to process the raw data, throwing out any read that contained adapters or uncalled bases, had a mean Phred below 15, or lacked an exact constant-primer or identifier match. High-quality paired reads were merged using COPE v1.2.5, and each unique nucleotide sequence was defined as a clonotype. Clonotypes were aligned to IMGT TRBV, TRBD and TRBJ reference segments using MiTCR v1.1. Only V-J combinations with frequency above 0.0001, covering approximately 99% of repertoires, were analysed. A TCS score was defined as the ratio of F50 (clonal expansion) to E x V (chaos), with BLOSUM62-based TCRdist applied between CDR3 peptides within each V-J. Welch's t-statistics and random forest reduced roughly 540 V-J features to 10 to 15, which were used in a naive Bayes classifier (R e1071). Thyroid-blood repertoire similarity was quantified with the Morisita-Horn index. The public sequencing data were trimmed at Q25 with fastp and processed into clonotypes with MiXCR by TCRdb, which kept only in-frame beta chains. Entries that share a CDR3 protein sequence are merged under the most common genes and DNA. Clone size and V and J calls follow TCRdb, not the original study. The sample table lists 550,000 to 700,000 distinct CDR3 sequences, 40% to 55% of them with a count of one. The ten largest make up under 20% of the sample.

V is trimmed back by 5 bases and J by 9 bases, and the junction contains 6 bases that no gene match accounts for. From the cysteine up to the phenylalanine, the CDR3 has a length of 13 residues. Of all the DNA, just the CDR3 is kept, 39 bases in frame from base 1. The germline V gene yields SGHTA for CDR1 and FQGTGA for CDR2. Any patient with an uncontrolled infection, another autoimmune disease, pregnancy or lactation was excluded. Diagnoses were established on the basis of clinical symptoms, serum thyroxine and TRAb, thyroid ultrasound, and orbital computed tomography. Total RNA was extracted with Trizol reagent, and quality was checked on an Agilent 2100 Bioanalyzer.

The receptor's source is an adult woman with Graves' disease, either hyperthyroidism or ophthalmopathy (not recorded which). The specimen sequenced was peripheral blood or thyroid tissue (not recorded which). Recombination connected TRBV7-3 to TRBJ1-3, with 8 bases aligning to TRBD1. The DNA sequence is as follows: TGTGCCAGCAGCCTCCGACAGGGGAGCACCATATATTTT. Translation gives CASSLRQGSTIYF.